The T cell receptor (beta chain) described here comes from a study of T cells after posttransplantation cyclophosphamide (TCRdb year 2016). At the level of the whole study: Using TRB sequencing, the study followed how the T cell repertoire reconstituted after myeloablative bone marrow transplantation in which posttransplantation cyclophosphamide served as GVHD prophylaxis. Samples from about 32 PTCy-treated patients and about 17 related bone marrow donors of those patients were subjected to antigen receptor sequencing. Blood from all 30 or so PTCy patients with 1-year posttransplant specimens was subjected to TRB sequencing. In 3 patients, TRB sequencing was also performed on up to roughly 3 more blood samples taken 2 to 5.2 years after transplant, and in 4 patients, pretransplant blood was also TRB-sequenced. Because TRA and TRB clonality correlated tightly in 10 or so samples, later TCR analyses were limited to TRB. Public TRB sequences were queried against a database of over 3,500 sequences associated with responses to pathogens, tumor antigens, self-antigens and alloantigens.

This clone was observed at least ten times. There is no known antigen for this receptor. No base quality information exists; no much larger clone differs at one position. The investigation overall reported the following: Donor-recipient similarity was low at 1-2 months but increased during the first year, and donor CD8+ memory clones often dominated later blood repertoires. The TRB repertoires of T cells infiltrating skin or GI tract showed only limited overlap with the TRB repertoires of T cells in blood. Across around 40 patients, TRB clonality was highly associated with recipient CMV seropositivity and CMV reactivation, and diversity in PTCy patients was similar to diversity in CNI/methotrexate controls.

V sheds 0 bases and J sheds 2 bases, leaving 12 bases between their ends. According to the germline V gene, CDR1 reads SGHRS and CDR2 reads YFSETQ. Spanning cysteine to phenylalanine, the CDR3 consists of 15 amino acids. Only CDR3 DNA remains: 45 bases, in frame from the first base. Per the publication, the treatment or condition label means: high-dose cyclophosphamide on days +3 and +4 as single-agent GVHD prophylaxis. Patients in the PTCy group got busulfan and fludarabine conditioning, a marrow graft from a related or unrelated donor, and cyclophosphamide on days +3 and +4. PTCy-treated patients were drawn from a prospective multi-institutional clinical trial. Peripheral blood and bone marrow mononuclear cells were isolated by Ficoll-Hypaque density centrifugation and cryopreserved. Genomic DNA was the input for TRB sequencing, which was run either with the immunoSEQ assay at survey resolution or with the hsTCRB kit. The authors processed their data as follows. Initial read processing used immunoSEQ software, and repertoire analyses used the LymphoSeq R package. Clonality was calculated as 1 minus normalized Shannon entropy, and the Gini coefficient was also calculated for each TRB dataset. To infer phenotypes in unsorted samples, TRB sequences from sorted subsets of the recipient or donor were mapped onto unsorted samples from the same recipient. The clones in this table, taken by TCRdb from immuneACCESS, are in-frame only. Not every clone is retained; where verified, under half of the shortfall comes from an unresolved V gene, and the cause of the rest is unknown. V and J calls plus clone size are reproduced from that table; the DNA served to infer D and trimming. The table gives about 12,000 clones for this sample, with none occurring only once. The ten largest clones capture about 27% of the sample.

Recombination joined TRBV5-1 with TRBJ2-7, with no reliable assignment of the D segment. This TCR was recovered from a female patient between 40 and 50 years old who received an allogeneic stem cell transplant from a related donor, was CMV-positive, and had acute GVHD only. In patients who had a transplant, some T cells may come from the graft donor. The sample here was PBMCs, taken after allogeneic stem cell transplant with posttransplant cyclophosphamide. The sequenced DNA is TGCGCCAGCAGCTTGGTCACCGTCAGGACCTACGAGCAGTACTTC. Its translation is CASSLVTVRTYEQYF. The CDR3 plus the reference TRBV5-1 and TRBJ2-7 genes for the other parts give the full variable domain: KAGVTQTPRYLIKTRGQQVTLSCSPISGHRSVSWYQQTPGQGLQFLFEYFSETQRNKGNFPGRFSGRQFSNSRSEMNVSTLELGDSALYLCASSLVTVRTYEQYFGPGTRLTVT.